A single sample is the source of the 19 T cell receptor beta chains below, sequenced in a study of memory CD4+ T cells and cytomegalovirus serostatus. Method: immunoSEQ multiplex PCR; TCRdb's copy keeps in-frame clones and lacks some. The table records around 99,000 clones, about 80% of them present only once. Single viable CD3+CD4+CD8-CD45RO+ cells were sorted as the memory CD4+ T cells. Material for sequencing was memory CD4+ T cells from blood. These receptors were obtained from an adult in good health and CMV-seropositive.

The CDR3 is CATSRDGSRGLYGYTF. In nucleotides, the CDR3 is TGTGCCACCAGCAGAGATGGTTCCAGGGGGCTCTATGGCTACACCTTC. This rearrangement joins TRBV15 to TRBJ1-2; 8 bases line up with TRBD1. Germline V CDR1 and CDR2: LNHNV, YYDKDF (reference sequence). V lost 0 bases, J lost 4 bases, and 7 bases stayed unmatched. The CDR3 spans 16 residues.

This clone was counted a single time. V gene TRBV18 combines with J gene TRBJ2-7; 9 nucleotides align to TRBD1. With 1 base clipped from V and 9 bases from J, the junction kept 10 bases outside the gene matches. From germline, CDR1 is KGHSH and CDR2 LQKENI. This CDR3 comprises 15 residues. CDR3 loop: CASSPLVTGGPPQYF. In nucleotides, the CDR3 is TGTGCCAGCTCACCACTCGTTACAGGGGGCCCTCCGCAGTACTTC.

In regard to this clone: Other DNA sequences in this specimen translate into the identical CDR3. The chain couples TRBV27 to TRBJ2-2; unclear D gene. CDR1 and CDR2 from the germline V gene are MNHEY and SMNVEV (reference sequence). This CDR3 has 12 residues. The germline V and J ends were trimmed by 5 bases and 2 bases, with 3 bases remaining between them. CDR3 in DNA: TGTGCCAGCAGTATAAACACCGGGGAGCTGTTTTTT. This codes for CASSINTGELFF.

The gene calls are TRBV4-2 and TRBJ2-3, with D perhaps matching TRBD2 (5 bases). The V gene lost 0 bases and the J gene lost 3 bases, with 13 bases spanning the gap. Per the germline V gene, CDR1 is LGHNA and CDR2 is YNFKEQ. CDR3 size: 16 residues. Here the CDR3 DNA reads TGTGCCAGCAGCCAAGATACTAGTGGGAGAACAGATACGCAGTATTTT. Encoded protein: CASSQDTSGRTDTQYF.

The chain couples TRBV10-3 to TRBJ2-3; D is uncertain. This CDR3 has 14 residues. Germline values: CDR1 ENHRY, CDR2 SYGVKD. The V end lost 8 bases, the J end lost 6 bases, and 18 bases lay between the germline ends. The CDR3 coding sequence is TGTGCCATCTCGCTATCCGGAGCGTTGGATACGCAGTATTTT. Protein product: CAISLSGALDTQYF.

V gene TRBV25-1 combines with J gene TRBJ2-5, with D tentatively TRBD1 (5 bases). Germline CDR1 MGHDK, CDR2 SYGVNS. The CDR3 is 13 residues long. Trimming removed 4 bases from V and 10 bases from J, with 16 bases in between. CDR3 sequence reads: CASSVQVGRDQYF. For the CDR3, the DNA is TGTGCCAGCAGTGTCCAAGTTGGCAGGGACCAGTACTTC.

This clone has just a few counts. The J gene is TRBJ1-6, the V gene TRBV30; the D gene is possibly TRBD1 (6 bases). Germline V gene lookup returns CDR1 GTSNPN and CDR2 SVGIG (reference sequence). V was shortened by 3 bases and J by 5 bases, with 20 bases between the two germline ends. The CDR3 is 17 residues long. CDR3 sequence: CAWRIFGGPGDNSPLHF. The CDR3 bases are TGTGCCTGGAGAATTTTCGGGGGGCCCGGAGATAATTCACCCCTCCACTTT.

The CDR3 sequence is CASRPTGLSYEQYF. In DNA form, the CDR3 reads TGTGCCAGCAGGCCTACAGGGCTCTCCTACGAGCAGTACTTC. The gene calls are TRBV6-1 and TRBJ2-7; a possible D gene is TRBD1 (6 bases). V was shortened by 6 bases and J by 0 bases, with 12 bases between the two germline ends. The CDR3 has 14 amino acids. Germline CDR1 is MNHNS and CDR2 is SASEGT.

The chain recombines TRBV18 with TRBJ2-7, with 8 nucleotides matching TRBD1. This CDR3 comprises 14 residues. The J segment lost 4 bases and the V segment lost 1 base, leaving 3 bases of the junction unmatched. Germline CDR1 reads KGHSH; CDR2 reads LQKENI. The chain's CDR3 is CASSPRTGKYEQYF. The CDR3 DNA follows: TGTGCCAGCTCACCACGGACAGGGAAGTACGAGCAGTACTTC.

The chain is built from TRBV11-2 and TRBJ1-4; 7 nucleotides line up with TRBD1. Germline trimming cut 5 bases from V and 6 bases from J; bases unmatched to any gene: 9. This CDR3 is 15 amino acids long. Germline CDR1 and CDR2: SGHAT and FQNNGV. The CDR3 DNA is TGTGCCAGCAGCGCAACCGACAGGGACCATGAAAAACTGTTTTTT. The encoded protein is CASSATDRDHEKLFF.

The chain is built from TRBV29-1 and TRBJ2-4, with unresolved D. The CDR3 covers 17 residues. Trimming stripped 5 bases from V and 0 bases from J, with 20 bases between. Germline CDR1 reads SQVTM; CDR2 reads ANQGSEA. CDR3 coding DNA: TGCAGCGTTCGCCCAGGACCGCTGATCCTAGCCAAAAACATTCAGTACTTC. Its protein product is CSVRPGPLILAKNIQYF. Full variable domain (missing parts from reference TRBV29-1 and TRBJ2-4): SAVISQKPSRDICQRGTSLTIQCQVDSQVTMMFWYRQQPGQSLTLIATANQGSEATYESGFVIDKFPISRPNLTFSTLTVSNMSPEDSSIYLCSVRPGPLILAKNIQYFGAGTRLSVL.

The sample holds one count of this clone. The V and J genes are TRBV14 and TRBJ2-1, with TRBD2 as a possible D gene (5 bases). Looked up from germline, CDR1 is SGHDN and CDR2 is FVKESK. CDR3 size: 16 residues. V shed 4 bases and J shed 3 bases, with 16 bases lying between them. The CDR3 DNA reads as TGTGCCAGCAGCCCCCTCTCGGTTACTAGCTACAATGAGCAGTTCTTC. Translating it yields CASSPLSVTSYNEQFF.

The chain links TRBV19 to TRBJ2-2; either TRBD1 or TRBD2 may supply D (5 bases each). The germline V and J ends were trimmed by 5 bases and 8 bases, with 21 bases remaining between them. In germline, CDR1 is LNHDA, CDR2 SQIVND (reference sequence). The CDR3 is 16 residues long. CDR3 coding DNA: TGTGCCAGTAGTCCCCTGCCGGGGACCCGATCTGGGGAGCTGTTTTTT. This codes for CASSPLPGTRSGELFF.

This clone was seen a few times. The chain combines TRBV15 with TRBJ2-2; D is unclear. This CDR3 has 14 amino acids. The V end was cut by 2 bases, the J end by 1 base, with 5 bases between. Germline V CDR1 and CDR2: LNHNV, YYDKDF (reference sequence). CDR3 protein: CATSRRLNTGELFF. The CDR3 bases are TGTGCCACCAGCAGACGCCTGAACACCGGGGAGCTGTTTTTT.

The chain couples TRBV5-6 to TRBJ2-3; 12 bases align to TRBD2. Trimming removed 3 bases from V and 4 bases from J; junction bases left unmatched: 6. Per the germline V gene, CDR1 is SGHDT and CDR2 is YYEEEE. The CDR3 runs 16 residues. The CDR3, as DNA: TGTGCCAGCAGCTATCCGACTAGCGGGAGTTCAGATACGCAGTATTTT. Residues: CASSYPTSGSSDTQYF.

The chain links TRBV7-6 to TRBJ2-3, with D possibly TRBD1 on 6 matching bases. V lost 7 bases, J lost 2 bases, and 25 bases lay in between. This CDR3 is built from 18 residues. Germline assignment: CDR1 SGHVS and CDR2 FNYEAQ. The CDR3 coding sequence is TGTGCCAGCACCGCCATAAATTCAGGGGCAACAGTCACAGATACGCAGTATTTT. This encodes CASTAINSGATVTDTQYF.

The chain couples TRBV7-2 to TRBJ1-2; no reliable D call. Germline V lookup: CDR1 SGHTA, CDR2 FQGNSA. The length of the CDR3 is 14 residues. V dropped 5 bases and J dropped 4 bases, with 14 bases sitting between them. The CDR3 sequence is CASSTPRASYGYTF. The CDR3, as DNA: TGTGCCAGCAGCACCCCCCGGGCGAGCTATGGCTACACCTTC.

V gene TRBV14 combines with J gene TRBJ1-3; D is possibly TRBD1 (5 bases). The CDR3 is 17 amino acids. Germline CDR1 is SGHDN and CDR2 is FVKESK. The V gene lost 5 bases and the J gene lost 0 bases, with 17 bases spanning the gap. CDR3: CASSEGAPGNSGNTIYF. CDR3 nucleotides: TGTGCCAGCAGCGAAGGGGCGCCAGGCAACTCTGGAAACACCATATATTTT.

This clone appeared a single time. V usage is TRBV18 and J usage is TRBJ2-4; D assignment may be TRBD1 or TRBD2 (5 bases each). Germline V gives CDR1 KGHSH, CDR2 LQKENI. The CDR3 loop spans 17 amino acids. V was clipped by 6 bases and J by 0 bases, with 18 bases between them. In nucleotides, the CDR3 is TGTGCCAGCTCGGCCGTTTGGGGGAATCTAGCCAAAAACATTCAGTACTTC. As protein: CASSAVWGNLAKNIQYF. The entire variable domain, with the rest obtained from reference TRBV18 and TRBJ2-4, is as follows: NAGVMQNPRHLVRRRGQEARLRCSPMKGHSHVYWYRQLPEEGLKFMVYLQKENIIDESGMPKERFSAEFPKEGPSILRIQQVVRGDSAAYFCASSAVWGNLAKNIQYFGAGTRLSVL.